Listed below are T cell receptor beta chains from one sample, sequenced in a study of T cell therapy after organ transplantation. Their cognate antigens are unknown. The assay was immunoSEQ multiplex PCR, and TCRdb's table has in-frame clones only and misses some. This sample yields 44,000 or so clones, of which approximately 94% are seen a single time; around 3% belongs to the top ten. Sequenced here: CD8+ T cells from blood, sampled before autologous CMV-specific T cell therapy. The receptors were sampled from a human patient who had received a solid organ transplant and had CMV disease. The CDR3 runs from the conserved cysteine through the conserved F or W. A D gene is named only where the DNA matches it firmly. Not all rows give a size; the values are once, few, many and, for expanded clones, a class.

clone_size: few; j_call: TRBJ1-5; v_call: TRBV10-1; d_call: NA; cdr3_nt: TGCGCCAGCAGTCCCAGAGGTGACCCCAATCAGCCCCAGCATTTT; cdr3_aa: CASSPRGDPNQPQHF
clone_size: NA; j_call: TRBJ1-1; v_call: TRBV5-4; d_call: NA; cdr3_nt: TGTGCCAGCAGCTCCAATGACGGGGTCCGGAACACTGAAGCTTTCTTT; cdr3_aa: CASSSNDGVRNTEAFF
clone_size: NA; j_call: TRBJ1-1; v_call: TRBV5-1; d_call: TRBD1; cdr3_nt: TGCGCCAGCAGCTTGGTTCAGGGGGCATTTGAAGCTTTCTTT; cdr3_aa: CASSLVQGAFEAFF
clone_size: once; j_call: TRBJ2-3; v_call: TRBV30; d_call: NA; cdr3_nt: TGTGCCTGGAGTGCGGACTACCTCGCAGATACGCAGTATTTT; cdr3_aa: CAWSADYLADTQYF
clone_size: NA; j_call: TRBJ1-5; v_call: TRBV7-9; d_call: NA; cdr3_nt: TGTGCCAGCAGCTTAGGAAATCAGCCCCAGCATTTT; cdr3_aa: CASSLGNQPQHF
clone_size: NA; j_call: TRBJ1-6; v_call: TRBV30; d_call: NA; cdr3_nt: TGTGCCGGCCATTCACCCCTCCACTTT; cdr3_aa: CAGHSPLHF
clone_size: NA; j_call: TRBJ2-1; v_call: TRBV6-5; d_call: NA; cdr3_nt: TGTGCCAGCATGGACGGGACGGATTACAATGAGCAGTTCTTC; cdr3_aa: CASMDGTDYNEQFF
clone_size: NA; j_call: TRBJ2-3; v_call: TRBV11-2; d_call: TRBD2; cdr3_nt: TGTGCCAGCAGCGCTACTAGCGGGCATAGCACAGATACGCAGTATTTT; cdr3_aa: CASSATSGHSTDTQYF
clone_size: NA; j_call: TRBJ2-2; v_call: TRBV5-3; d_call: NA; cdr3_nt: TGTGCCAGAAGCCTGGGGCCGGTGCTTCACACCGGGGAGCTGTTTTTT; cdr3_aa: CARSLGPVLHTGELFF
clone_size: NA; j_call: TRBJ1-4; v_call: TRBV13; d_call: TRBD1; cdr3_nt: TGTGCCAGCAGCACGAGGACAGGGGGAAAACTGTTTTTT; cdr3_aa: CASSTRTGGKLFF
clone_size: NA; j_call: TRBJ2-2; v_call: TRBV29-1; d_call: NA; cdr3_nt: TGCAGCGCCGGGGGCGACACCGGGGAGCTGTTTTTT; cdr3_aa: CSAGGDTGELFF
clone_size: NA; j_call: TRBJ2-1; v_call: TRBV16; d_call: NA; cdr3_nt: TGTGCCAGCAGCCAATCTTTGTTAGGCAATGAGCAGTTCTTC; cdr3_aa: CASSQSLLGNEQFF
clone_size: NA; j_call: TRBJ1-1; v_call: TRBV4-1; d_call: TRBD1; cdr3_nt: TGCGCCAGCAGCCCCACCGACAGGGGGCACACTGAAGCTTTCTTT; cdr3_aa: CASSPTDRGHTEAFF
clone_size: NA; j_call: TRBJ2-7; v_call: TRBV7-9; d_call: NA; cdr3_nt: TGTGCCAGCAGCTCCACGTTGGGGTTCAGCGAGCAGTACTTC; cdr3_aa: CASSSTLGFSEQYF
clone_size: NA; j_call: TRBJ2-2; v_call: TRBV13; d_call: TRBD1; cdr3_nt: TGTGCCAGCAGCTTCGAGGGACAGCGCACCGGGGAGCTGTTTTTT; cdr3_aa: CASSFEGQRTGELFF
clone_size: NA; j_call: TRBJ2-7; v_call: TRBV4-3; d_call: TRBD2; cdr3_nt: TGCGCCAGCAGCCAAGATAGGGGACTAGCTCAGCACGAGCAGTACTTC; cdr3_aa: CASSQDRGLAQHEQYF